Each of the 28 T cell receptor beta chains below was sequenced from the same sample in a study of T-cell reconstitution after alpha-beta-depleted transplantation in children (dated by TCRdb to about 2016). This sample's treatment or condition label indicates: allogeneic hematopoietic cell transplantation with graft depleted of TCRalphabeta T cells and CD19 B cells. Libraries were prepared through PCR. The sequencer listed for this sample is Illumina HiSeq 2500. To normalize quantification of the TCRbeta repertoire, the TCR libraries were built with molecular barcoding that relied on unique molecular identifiers. TCRdb reworked the public reads: Q25 trimming with fastp, MiXCR clone assembly, productive beta chains retained. Rows with a matching CDR3 protein are joined into one entry that keeps the most common DNA and genes. This sample holds around 440,000 distinct CDR3 sequences; 15% to 20% were observed only once. Jointly, the top ten make up just under 30% of the sample.

The material sequenced was PBMCs, mostly from graft donor cells, taken 360 days after TCRalphabeta/CD19-depleted stem cell transplant. All receptors derive from a boy under two years old who had a stem cell transplant for Wiskott-Aldrich syndrome, so the T cells may come from the graft donor.

This chain links TRBV5-1 with TRBJ2-5; 10 bases are shared with TRBD1. The CDR3 has 15 residues. Per the germline V gene, CDR1 is SGHRS and CDR2 is YFSETQ. V was clipped by 1 base and J by 1 base; unmatched bases: 1. The CDR3, as DNA: TGCGCCAGCAGCTTGTGGGACAGGGGCCAAGAGACCCAGTACTTC. Its translation is CASSLWDRGQETQYF.

In this sample, this clonotype turned up many times. Here the CDR3 DNA reads TGTGCCAGCAGTGGAGGGGCTTACAAGGGGTACAATGAGCAGTTCTTC. This encodes CASSGGAYKGYNEQFF. The chain recombines TRBV6-2 or TRBV6-3 with TRBJ2-1; D may be TRBD2 (6 bases). The CDR3 length is 16 residues. V gave up 5 bases and J gave up 4 bases, with 18 bases separating them. Germline-derived CDR1 and CDR2 are MNHEY and SVGEGT.

A few counts support this clonotype. The chain has TRBV15 and TRBJ1-2; D gene ambiguous. Germline assignment: CDR1 LNHNV and CDR2 YYDKDF (reference sequence). This CDR3 is 15 amino acids long. V was shortened by 1 base and J by 0 bases, with 9 bases between the two germline ends. CDR3 protein: CATSRVGRSNYGYTF. The CDR3 DNA follows: TGTGCCACCAGCAGAGTGGGCAGGTCTAACTATGGCTACACCTTC.

This clonotype was observed at least ten times. The V call is TRBV24-1, the J call TRBJ2-1; tentative D call: TRBD2 (5 bases). This CDR3 is built from 18 residues. V was pared by 0 bases and J by 0 bases, with 14 bases between. Germline CDR1 KGHDR, CDR2 SFDVKD. In nucleotides, the CDR3 is TGTGCCACCAGTGATTTGCGGTATGGGGAGAGCTCCTACAATGAGCAGTTCTTC. This translates into CATSDLRYGESSYNEQFF.

A few counts support this clonotype. V gene TRBV6-5 combines with J gene TRBJ2-1; TRBD2 aligns across 7 bases. The J segment lost 7 bases and the V segment lost 6 bases, leaving 6 bases of the junction unmatched. The CDR3 extends over 13 amino acids. Germline values: CDR1 MNHEY, CDR2 SVGAGI. CDR3 nucleotide sequence: TGTGCCAGCAGACCCCCCGGGGGGAATGAGCAGTTCTTC. Residues: CASRPPGGNEQFF.

This chain joins TRBV2 and TRBJ2-2; 8 nucleotides line up with TRBD2. The CDR3 length is 14 residues. The V segment lost 10 bases and the J segment 3 bases; nucleotides outside the gene matches: 7. Germline V lookup: CDR1 SNHLY, CDR2 FYNNEI. The CDR3 DNA is TGTGCCACCACCGCGGGGGGCGACACCGGGGAGCTGTTTTTT. It specifies CATTAGGDTGELFF.

The chain links TRBV24-1 to TRBJ2-1; 15 positions agree with TRBD2. V shed 3 bases, J shed 8 bases, and the junction held 4 bases outside the gene matches. The CDR3 runs 16 residues. The germline V gene has CDR1 KGHDR and CDR2 SFDVKD. Here the CDR3 DNA reads TGTGCCACCAGTGATCCACGGACTAGCGGGAGGGATGAGCAGTTCTTC. This codes for CATSDPRTSGRDEQFF.

V usage is TRBV12-3 or TRBV12-4 and J usage is TRBJ2-5, with TRBD2 matching 10 bases. The CDR3 extends over 16 amino acids. V dropped 4 bases and J dropped 5; count of bases not matched to a gene: 10. The CDR3 nucleotides read TGTGCCAGCAGTTACCTAGCGGGAGTCACCGTGGAGACCCAGTACTTC. It is translated as CASSYLAGVTVETQYF.

This clonotype was detected a few times. V is TRBV28 and J is TRBJ1-6; D unclear. Germline V lookup: CDR1 MDHEN, CDR2 SYDVKM. The CDR3 runs 14 residues. Trimming took 5 bases from V and 7 from J, leaving 12 bases between them. The CDR3 is CASSPRRSNSPLHF. In DNA form, the CDR3 reads TGTGCCAGCAGTCCCCGCCGTTCGAATTCACCCCTCCACTTT.

This chain links TRBV12-3 or TRBV12-4 with TRBJ2-3; 11 bases are shared with TRBD2. CDR3 length: 17 amino acids. Germline trimming cut 1 base from V and 4 bases from J; bases unmatched to any gene: 7. DNA of the CDR3: TGTGCCAGCAGTTTAGGTTCTCTAGCGGGAGGAGCAGATACGCAGTATTTT. Its translation: CASSLGSLAGGADTQYF.

Only a few counts were recorded for this clonotype. This chain joins TRBV24-1 and TRBJ2-1; D remains ambiguous. Trimming stripped 2 bases from V and 6 bases from J, with 13 bases between. This CDR3 has 15 residues. Germline-derived CDR1 and CDR2 are KGHDR and SFDVKD. Here the CDR3 reads CATSDSKVLSNEQFF. CDR3 nucleotides: TGTGCCACCAGTGATTCAAAGGTCTTGAGCAATGAGCAGTTCTTC.

V and J are TRBV30 and TRBJ1-5; no clear D gene. V was trimmed by 4 bases and J by 3 bases, leaving 10 bases between them. This CDR3 spans 13 amino acids. Germline V gives CDR1 GTSNPN, CDR2 SVGIG (reference sequence). The chain's CDR3 is CAWTRSHNQPQHF. CDR3 in DNA: TGTGCCTGGACCCGGTCGCACAATCAGCCCCAGCATTTT.

This clonotype came up once. The gene calls are TRBV7-6 and TRBJ2-7; no firm D call. Germline loops: CDR1 SGHVS, CDR2 FNYEAQ. The CDR3 runs 14 residues. V was shortened by 3 bases and J by 4 bases, with 13 bases between the two germline ends. CDR3 bases: TGTGCCAGCAGCTTGGTAACGAACAAGTACGAGCAGTACTTC. Encoded protein: CASSLVTNKYEQYF.

V and J are TRBV11-3 and TRBJ2-3, with D perhaps matching TRBD1 (6 bases). Germline V gene data show CDR1 as SGHNT and CDR2 as YENEEA. Trimming cost V 2 bases and J 0 bases, with 12 bases left between them. The CDR3 extends over 16 amino acids. CDR3 bases: TGTGCCAGCAGCTTACCCGGACAGTCTAGCACAGATACGCAGTATTTT. Its translation: CASSLPGQSSTDTQYF.

Here the CDR3 reads CASSPREGGYNEQFF. DNA of the CDR3: TGCGCCAGCAGCCCCCGGGAGGGCGGGTACAATGAGCAGTTCTTC. This chain links TRBV4-3 with TRBJ2-1, with TRBD2 matching 8 bases. Unmatched junction bases numbered 6, after V lost 4 bases and J lost 4 bases. The CDR3 consists of 15 residues. CDR1 is LGHNA and CDR2 is YSLEER in the germline V gene.

There are a few counts of this clonotype. The V gene is TRBV2, the J gene TRBJ2-1; tentative D call: TRBD2 (5 bases). The CDR3 has 15 residues. Germline values: CDR1 SNHLY, CDR2 FYNNEI. V lost 5 bases and J lost 0, with 11 bases in between. In DNA, the CDR3 is TGTGCCAGCAGTATCAAGCGGAGCTCCTACAATGAGCAGTTCTTC. Protein product: CASSIKRSSYNEQFF.

This clonotype was seen a few times. The chain carries TRBV14 and TRBJ1-4; TRBD1 might be the D (5 bases). Trimming pared 3 bases from V and 8 bases from J, leaving 10 bases between. Germline CDR1 reads SGHDN; CDR2 reads FVKESK. The CDR3 has 13 amino acids. Here the CDR3 DNA reads TGTGCCAGCAGCCATATAGGGGTGGAAAAACTGTTTTTT. It codes for CASSHIGVEKLFF.

This clonotype turned up a few times. V gene TRBV7-8 combines with J gene TRBJ2-5, with TRBD1 matching 12 bases. The CDR3 is 19 residues long. Germline CDR1 SGHVS, CDR2 FQNEAQ. Trimming removed 0 bases from V and 6 bases from J; junction bases left unmatched: 14. CDR3 residues: CASSLAGSTGTGGEKTQYF. As DNA, the CDR3 is TGTGCCAGCAGCTTAGCGGGAAGTACCGGGACAGGGGGCGAGAAGACCCAGTACTTC.

This CDR3 reads CASSPRGLAGNEQFF. CDR3 DNA: TGTGCCAGCTCACCACGGGGACTAGCGGGAAATGAGCAGTTCTTC. This sequence joins TRBV18 and TRBJ2-1; 13 bases map to TRBD2. The junction had 1 base not matched to a gene; V was cut back by 1 base and J by 7 bases. Germline loops: CDR1 KGHSH, CDR2 LQKENI. This CDR3 has 15 residues.

The CDR3: CASGGLPYGNTIYF. The DNA for the CDR3 is TGTGCCAGCGGGGGGCTCCCCTATGGAAACACCATATATTTT. The chain couples TRBV21-1 to TRBJ1-3; the table's D gene call, TRBD1, was not cross checked with the DNA. TRBV21-1 is described as a pseudogene. This CDR3 spans 14 amino acids.

This clonotype showed up many times. The chain couples TRBV12-3 or TRBV12-4 to TRBJ2-3; D remains ambiguous. V shed 1 base and J shed 6 bases, with 8 bases lying between them. The CDR3 has 13 residues. The CDR3 nucleotides are TGTGCCAGCAGTTTAGGACGACCGGATACGCAGTATTTT. It encodes CASSLGRPDTQYF.

This clonotype came up a few times. The genes are TRBV6-5 and TRBJ1-2, with D possibly matching TRBD1 (5 bases). The ends were cut back, 6 bases at V and 2 bases at J, with 19 bases in the middle. CDR1 and CDR2 (germline): MNHEY, SVGAGI. The CDR3 extends over 16 amino acids. CDR3: CASRIRWDGWNYGYTF. CDR3 bases: TGTGCCAGCAGGATTCGGTGGGACGGCTGGAACTATGGCTACACCTTC.

V gene TRBV24-1 combines with J gene TRBJ2-1, with TRBD2 matching over 13 bases. In germline, CDR1 is KGHDR, CDR2 SFDVKD. The junction had 3 bases not matched to a gene; V was cut back by 4 bases and J by 4 bases. The CDR3 consists of 16 residues. CDR3 amino acids: CATSEGLAGLYNEQFF. CDR3 coding DNA: TGTGCCACCAGTGAGGGACTAGCGGGATTATACAATGAGCAGTTCTTC.

The chain recombines TRBV20-1 with TRBJ2-7; D gene ambiguous. The CDR3 runs to 15 residues. V dropped 2 bases and J dropped 1 base, with 15 bases sitting between them. Germline V gene data show CDR1 as DFQATT and CDR2 as SNEGSKA (reference sequence). CDR3 protein: CSARLARVLSYEQYF. The CDR3 DNA follows: TGCAGTGCTAGACTTGCGCGCGTATTGTCCTACGAGCAGTACTTC.

In this sample, this clonotype turned up many times. The rearrangement uses TRBV10-3 and TRBJ2-5, with TRBD1 matching 7 bases. Per germline, CDR1 ENHRY and CDR2 SYGVKD. With 4 bases clipped from V and 2 bases from J, the junction kept 1 base outside the gene matches. There are 13 residues in the CDR3. In nucleotides, the CDR3 is TGTGCCATCAGTGGGGGACAGCAAGAGACCCAGTACTTC. Protein sequence: CAISGGQQETQYF.

The V call is TRBV9, the J call TRBJ2-5; D unresolved. The length of the CDR3 is 14 residues. Germline V gives CDR1 SGDLS, CDR2 YYNGEE. V was clipped by 5 bases and J by 3 bases, with 14 bases between them. Here the CDR3 reads CASRLYKGKETQYF. The CDR3, as DNA: TGTGCCAGCAGACTCTACAAGGGAAAAGAGACCCAGTACTTC. The complete variable domain, with remaining parts taken from reference TRBV9 and TRBJ2-5, reads DSGVTQTPKHLITATGQRVTLRCSPRSGDLSVYWYQQSLDQGLQFLIQYYNGEERAKGNILERFSAQQFPDLHSELNLSSLELGDSALYFCASRLYKGKETQYFGPGTRLLVL.

This clonotype occurred a few times. The genes are TRBV7-9 and TRBJ2-7; weak D call: TRBD1 (6 bases). Trimming shortened V by 5 bases and J by 4 bases, and 15 bases separated the two germline ends. Germline V lookup: CDR1 SEHNR, CDR2 FQNEAQ (reference sequence). This CDR3 is built from 14 residues. CDR3 residues: CASSPYRVEYEQYF. As DNA, the CDR3 is TGTGCCAGCAGCCCCTACAGGGTTGAGTACGAGCAGTACTTC.

This clonotype was seen a handful of times. Written as DNA, the CDR3 is TGTGCCAGCAGCCCCGGGACTAGAAGCCACAATGAGCAGTTCTTC. This sequence encodes CASSPGTRSHNEQFF. The chain recombines TRBV7-9 with TRBJ2-1; 8 nucleotides align to TRBD2. This CDR3 region has 15 residues. From germline, CDR1 is SEHNR and CDR2 FQNEAQ (reference sequence). Unmatched junction bases numbered 8, after V lost 5 bases and J lost 5 bases.